This entry lists 32 T cell receptor beta chains sequenced from one sample in a study of sequential checkpoint blockade in melanoma. The treatment was: randomized to nivolumab then ipilimumab (arm A) or the reverse (arm B). The repertoire was sequenced with immunoSEQ multiplex PCR; TCRdb's copy has only in-frame clones and lacks some. Among under 40,000 clones listed, 70% to 90% were seen once. The sequences come from CD8+ T cells sorted from blood (inferred from file names), collected from a patient given nivolumab and ipilimumab in sequence. The receptors derive from a human donor with melanoma.

The sample holds one count of this clone. V gene TRBV28 combines with J gene TRBJ2-2, with D uncertain. With 6 bases removed from V and 2 bases from J, the gap between germline ends came to 10 bases. CDR3 length equals 14 residues. Germline V gene data show CDR1 as MDHEN and CDR2 as SYDVKM. The CDR3 here is CASSMASNTGELFF. For the CDR3, the DNA is TGTGCCAGCAGCATGGCCAGTAACACCGGGGAGCTGTTTTTT.

The chain couples TRBV13 to TRBJ1-5; 12 bases are a match to TRBD1. Germline CDR1 and CDR2: PRHDT and FYEKMQ (reference sequence). V was pared by 2 bases and J by 6 bases, with 11 bases of the junction left unmatched. The CDR3 extends over 18 amino acids. CDR3 in amino acids: CASSLNLGTGGSAQPQHF. In DNA, the CDR3 is TGTGCCAGCAGCTTAAACCTCGGGACAGGGGGCTCGGCTCAGCCCCAGCATTTT.

This clone showed up just a few times. The chain uses TRBV4-1 and TRBJ1-2; D is possibly TRBD1 (6 bases). This CDR3 region has 17 residues. Trimming took off 0 bases at V and 5 bases at J, with 19 bases between the two ends. CDR1 is MGHRA, CDR2 YSYEKL, per germline. The chain's CDR3 is CASSQEVEVQGDYGYTF. The CDR3 nucleotides read TGCGCCAGCAGCCAAGAAGTGGAGGTACAGGGTGATTATGGCTACACCTTC.

The chain couples TRBV7-2 to TRBJ1-3; the D is unclear. The V gene's germline CDR1 is SGHTA and CDR2 FQGNSA. Trimming removed 5 bases from V and 1 base from J, with 12 bases in between. There are 15 residues in the CDR3. The CDR3 bases are TGTGCCAGCAGCCCGCGGGGAGTTTCTGGAAACACCATATATTTT. Residues: CASSPRGVSGNTIYF. The full variable domain, with the rest looked up from reference TRBV7-2 and TRBJ1-3, is GAGVSQSPSNKVTEKGKDVELRCDPISGHTALYWYRQSLGQGLEFLIYFQGNSAPDKSGLPSDRFSAERTGGSVSTLTIQRTQQEDSAVYLCASSPRGVSGNTIYFGEGSWLTVV.

This clone was seen only once. V gene TRBV6-5 combines with J gene TRBJ2-7, with 8 bases matching TRBD1. With V trimmed by 5 bases and J by 2 bases, 8 bases remained unmatched. CDR1 is MNHEY and CDR2 is SVGAGI in the germline V gene. This CDR3 has 15 amino acids. The CDR3 sequence is CASSNGQGQTYEQYF. The CDR3 DNA reads TGTGCCAGCAGTAACGGACAGGGACAGACCTACGAGCAGTACTTC.

The rearrangement joins TRBV4-1 to TRBJ1-2; 7 bases line up with TRBD1. The ends lost 4 bases at V and 3 bases at J; junction bases unmatched: 5. CDR1 is MGHRA, CDR2 YSYEKL, per germline. The length of the CDR3 is 14 residues. The CDR3 spells CASSPGRGDYGYTF. CDR3 nucleotide sequence: TGCGCCAGCAGCCCCGGCAGGGGGGACTATGGCTACACCTTC.

The chain recombines TRBV14 with TRBJ2-2, with 8 bases identical to TRBD2. CDR1 SGHDN and CDR2 FVKESK come from the germline V gene. The CDR3 consists of 13 residues. The ends lost 4 bases at V and 6 bases at J; junction bases unmatched: 1. CDR3 nucleotides: TGTGCCAGCAGCCCGGGGGGGTCCGGGGAGCTGTTTTTT. It codes for CASSPGGSGELFF.

The chain uses TRBV7-2 and TRBJ2-1; possible D gene TRBD2, 6 bases. This CDR3 is built from 17 residues. The germline gives CDR1 SGHTA, CDR2 FQGNSA. V was clipped by 1 base and J by 1 base, with 14 bases between them. The CDR3 region is CASSLELLAFSYNEQFF. Written as DNA, the CDR3 is TGTGCCAGCAGCTTAGAGTTACTAGCTTTTTCCTACAATGAGCAGTTCTTC.

The rearrangement joins TRBV9 to TRBJ1-5; D gene unclear. The CDR3 is 14 amino acids. Germline lookup yields CDR1 SGDLS and CDR2 YYNGEE. V was trimmed by 0 bases and J by 3 bases, leaving 7 bases between them. The CDR3 bases are TGTGCCAGCAGCGTAGGCGGCACCAATCAGCCCCAGCATTTT. This sequence encodes CASSVGGTNQPQHF. The full variable domain, rest sourced from reference TRBV9 and TRBJ1-5, is DSGVTQTPKHLITATGQRVTLRCSPRSGDLSVYWYQQSLDQGLQFLIQYYNGEERAKGNILERFSAQQFPDLHSELNLSSLELGDSALYFCASSVGGTNQPQHFGDGTRLSIL.

This rearrangement joins TRBV9 to TRBJ2-4, with TRBD2 matching 8 bases. V lost 7 bases and J lost 6; bases outside the gene matches: 15. This CDR3 has 16 residues. Per the germline V gene, CDR1 is SGDLS and CDR2 is YYNGEE. CDR3 in DNA: TGTGCCAGCTCCGCGGGGGGCTCAGGAGCCCTAAACATTCAGTACTTC. This encodes CASSAGGSGALNIQYF. Combining the CDR3 with reference TRBV9 and TRBJ2-4 gives the whole variable domain DSGVTQTPKHLITATGQRVTLRCSPRSGDLSVYWYQQSLDQGLQFLIQYYNGEERAKGNILERFSAQQFPDLHSELNLSSLELGDSALYFCASSAGGSGALNIQYFGAGTRLSVL.

The chain is built from TRBV5-1 and TRBJ2-5, with 14 bases aligning to TRBD2. Germline values: CDR1 SGHRS, CDR2 YFSETQ. V lost 4 bases, J lost 4 bases, and 9 bases stayed unmatched. The CDR3 length is 17 residues. The CDR3 bases are TGCGCCAGCAGCACAAGGACTAGCGGGAGGAGAGGAGAGACCCAGTACTTC. This codes for CASSTRTSGRRGETQYF.

The chain uses TRBV25-1 and TRBJ2-1; TRBD1 matches 10 bases. The germline gives CDR1 MGHDK, CDR2 SYGVNS. Germline trimming cut 2 bases from V and 8 bases from J; bases unmatched to any gene: 9. This CDR3 region has 16 residues. CDR3 region: CASSETGTGVIHEQFF. CDR3 nucleotides: TGTGCCAGCAGTGAAACCGGGACAGGGGTCATCCATGAGCAGTTCTTC.

Here the CDR3 DNA reads TGTGCCATCAGTGTGACTAGCGGGAGCGACACCGGGGAGCTGTTTTTT. Translating it yields CAISVTSGSDTGELFF. The V call is TRBV10-3, the J call TRBJ2-2, with TRBD2 matching 12 bases. The J segment lost 3 bases and the V segment lost 4 bases, leaving 3 bases of the junction unmatched. This CDR3 has 16 residues. Germline loops: CDR1 ENHRY, CDR2 SYGVKD.

Comment on this clone: Mismatch with germline at one junction end may stem from a read error. This chain connects TRBV9 to TRBJ2-5, with 7 bases matching TRBD2. Germline CDR1 is SGDLS and CDR2 is YYNGEE. There are 14 residues in the CDR3. CDR3 in DNA: TGTGCCAGCAGCGTATATGCGGGAGCAGAGGCCCAGTACTTC. The encoded protein is CASSVYAGAEAQYF.

The chain recombines TRBV11-2 with TRBJ2-2; 7 bases align to TRBD1. This CDR3 has 15 residues. Germline CDR1 SGHAT, CDR2 FQNNGV. The V segment lost 4 bases and the J segment 1 base; nucleotides outside the gene matches: 3. CDR3 coding DNA: TGTGCCAGCAGCTGGTACAGGGGGAACACCGGGGAGCTGTTTTTT. It codes for CASSWYRGNTGELFF. Looking up the rest from reference TRBV11-2 and TRBJ2-2 gives the full variable domain: EAGVAQSPRYKIIEKRQSVAFWCNPISGHATLYWYQQILGQGPKLLIQFQNNGVVDDSQLPKDRFSAERLKGVDSTLKIQPAKLEDSAVYLCASSWYRGNTGELFFGEGSRLTVL.

By its share, this clone is medium-sized. The chain uses TRBV19 and TRBJ2-5; 12 bases match TRBD2. This CDR3 is 15 amino acids long. From germline, CDR1 is LNHDA and CDR2 SQIVND (reference sequence). With V trimmed by 2 bases and J by 4 bases, 2 bases remained unmatched. The CDR3 region is CASSILAGGPETQYF. The CDR3 DNA sequence: TGTGCCAGTAGTATACTAGCGGGAGGGCCAGAGACCCAGTACTTC. The full variable domain, completed using reference TRBV19 and TRBJ2-5, is DGGITQSPKYLFRKEGQNVTLSCEQNLNHDAMYWYRQDPGQGLRLIYYSQIVNDFQKGDIAEGYSVSREKKESFPLTVTSAQKNPTAFYLCASSILAGGPETQYFGPGTRLLVL.

The chain combines TRBV13 with TRBJ1-1, with D tentatively TRBD1 (6 bases). The CDR3 loop spans 14 amino acids. With 4 bases removed from V and 0 bases from J, the gap between germline ends came to 9 bases. Germline CDR1 is PRHDT and CDR2 is FYEKMQ (reference sequence). The CDR3 region is CASSSSGVNTEAFF. In DNA form, the CDR3 reads TGTGCCAGCAGCTCGTCAGGGGTGAACACTGAAGCTTTCTTT.

J is TRBJ1-1 and V is TRBV5-6; a possible D gene is TRBD1 (6 bases). The germline V gene encodes CDR1 SGHDT and CDR2 YYEEEE. CDR3 size: 15 residues. The V end was cut by 1 base, the J end by 1 base, with 11 bases between. CDR3: CASSLLTGTNTEAFF. The CDR3 DNA reads TGTGCCAGCAGCTTGTTAACAGGGACGAACACTGAAGCTTTCTTT.

The chain is built from TRBV5-6 and TRBJ1-1; D is unresolved. CDR3 size: 16 residues. Per the germline V gene, CDR1 is SGHDT and CDR2 is YYEEEE. Trimming cost V 4 bases and J 0 bases, with 16 bases left between them. In DNA, the CDR3 is TGTGCCAGCAGCCGATCCAATCTGAACATGAACACTGAAGCTTTCTTT. This translates into CASSRSNLNMNTEAFF.

This chain connects TRBV27 to TRBJ1-1; tentative D call: TRBD1 (5 bases). V was shortened by 1 base and J by 1 base, with 7 bases between the two germline ends. The germline CDR1 and CDR2 sequences are MNHEY and SMNVEV (reference sequence). CDR3 length equals 14 residues. The CDR3 coding sequence is TGTGCCAGCAGTTTATTGGGGGGGAACACTGAAGCTTTCTTT. It specifies CASSLLGGNTEAFF.

This chain connects TRBV6-6 to TRBJ2-7; 9 bases map to TRBD2. V was clipped by 4 bases and J by 3 bases; unmatched bases: 7. Germline V CDR1 and CDR2: MNHNY, SVGAGI (reference sequence). The CDR3 totals 15 residues. The CDR3 region is CASSFSGTSSYEQYV. CDR3 sequence (DNA): TGTGCCAGCAGTTTTTCCGGGACTAGCAGCTACGAGCAGTACGTC.

This clone was seen a single time. A junction boundary mismatches the germline segment, possibly from a read error. The V gene is TRBV28, the J gene TRBJ2-7; the match to TRBD2 covers 10 bases. The CDR3 sequence is 16 residues long. In germline, CDR1 is MDHEN, CDR2 SYDVKM. This CDR3 reads CASSPLLAGVSNEQYF. Written as DNA, the CDR3 is TGTGCCAGCAGCCCTCTGCTAGCGGGAGTCTCCAACGAGCAGTACTTC.

This CDR3 is CASSLLVSSYSGANVLTF. The CDR3 bases are TGTGCCAGCAGTTTACTGGTCAGTTCATACTCTGGGGCCAACGTCCTGACTTTC. This sequence joins TRBV28 and TRBJ2-6; no clear D. CDR1 is MDHEN, CDR2 SYDVKM, per germline. V shed 2 bases and J shed 0 bases, with 14 bases lying between them. This CDR3 comprises 18 residues.

The rearrangement joins TRBV11-2 to TRBJ2-7, with TRBD1 matching over 8 bases. CDR3 length: 14 residues. Trimming removed 5 bases from V and 2 bases from J; junction bases left unmatched: 5. CDR1 and CDR2 (germline): SGHAT, FQNNGV. CDR3 nucleotides: TGTGCCAGCAGCCTCCGGACAGGGACCTACGAGCAGTACTTC. Protein sequence: CASSLRTGTYEQYF. The full variable domain, its missing parts supplied by reference TRBV11-2 and TRBJ2-7, is EAGVAQSPRYKIIEKRQSVAFWCNPISGHATLYWYQQILGQGPKLLIQFQNNGVVDDSQLPKDRFSAERLKGVDSTLKIQPAKLEDSAVYLCASSLRTGTYEQYFGPGTRLTVT.

The J gene is TRBJ2-6, the V gene TRBV4-3; 11 bases align to TRBD1. This CDR3 is 20 amino acids long. Germline CDR1 LGHNA, CDR2 YSLEER. V lost 0 bases and J lost 2; bases outside the gene matches: 9. DNA of the CDR3: TGCGCCAGCAGCCAAGAAGCCCCGGGACAGGGGGTAACTGGGGCCAACGTCCTGACTTTC. It translates to CASSQEAPGQGVTGANVLTF.

The chain combines TRBV5-1 with TRBJ1-1, with D maybe TRBD1 (6 bases). V lost 1 base to trimming and J lost 6 bases, with 13 bases between them. Germline loops: CDR1 SGHRS, CDR2 YFSETQ. This CDR3 is 14 amino acids long. CDR3 loop: CASSLFTGHPEAFF. In DNA, the CDR3 is TGCGCCAGCAGCTTGTTTACAGGGCATCCTGAAGCTTTCTTT.

The chain combines TRBV9 with TRBJ2-5; 7 bases line up with TRBD1. The better agreement between TRBJ2-7 and the DNA end casts doubt on the J call. The CDR3 is made up of 14 amino acids. CDR1 is SGDLS, CDR2 YYNGEE, per germline. The CDR3 DNA sequence: TGTGCCAGCAGCGTAGGGGGACAGTCCTACGAGCAGTACTTC. Translating it yields CASSVGGQSYEQYF.

The V call is TRBV6-5, the J call TRBJ2-7, with D unresolved. V dropped 3 bases and J dropped 3 bases, with 12 bases sitting between them. Germline lookup yields CDR1 MNHEY and CDR2 SVGAGI. The CDR3 contains 14 residues. CDR3: CASSYGIGGYEQYF. The CDR3, as DNA: TGTGCCAGCAGTTATGGTATAGGCGGCTACGAGCAGTACTTC.

The V gene is TRBV11-3, the J gene TRBJ1-2, with D tentatively TRBD1 (5 bases). The CDR3 is 14 amino acids. In germline, CDR1 is SGHNT, CDR2 YENEEA. Trimming removed 4 bases from V and 4 bases from J, with 13 bases in between. This CDR3 reads CASSSQGAGYGYTF. For the CDR3, the DNA is TGTGCCAGCAGCTCCCAGGGTGCAGGCTATGGCTACACCTTC.

In DNA form, the CDR3 reads TGTGCCTCACAGGGTCTAACAGATACGCAGTATTTT. This codes for CASQGLTDTQYF. The V call is TRBV10-3, the J call TRBJ2-3; the D gene is possibly TRBD1 (6 bases). Trimming stripped 11 bases from V and 3 bases from J, with 12 bases between. The germline CDR1 and CDR2 sequences are ENHRY and SYGVKD. This CDR3 has 12 amino acids.

The chain links TRBV7-9 to TRBJ1-1, with D perhaps TRBD1 (5 bases). V lost 6 bases, J lost 2 bases, and 13 bases lay in between. The CDR3 consists of 14 residues. CDR1 and CDR2 from the germline V gene are SEHNR and FQNEAQ (reference sequence). The CDR3 reads CASRTDRRNTEAFF. The CDR3 DNA reads as TGTGCCAGCAGAACCGACAGACGAAACACTGAAGCTTTCTTT.

CDR3 DNA: TGTGCCAGCAGTTCGGGACTAGCAAATGAGCAGTTCTTC. This codes for CASSSGLANEQFF. The V gene is TRBV6-5, the J gene TRBJ2-1; 9 nucleotides agree with TRBD2. Trimming at V came to 4 bases and at J to 7 bases, leaving 2 bases not matched to a gene. The CDR3 has 13 residues. Per the germline V gene, CDR1 is MNHEY and CDR2 is SVGAGI.